This T cell receptor (beta chain) derives from a study of human T cells and chemical hapten exposure. Study at large: Variation in per-sample TCR yields came mainly from small pooled library volume differences.

Study-wide results and caveats: Once DPC sensitization occurred, TCRs above 1 in 1000 frequency showed no change.

The CDR3 loop spans 15 amino acids. V lost 4 bases and J lost 7; bases outside the gene matches: 6. In germline, CDR1 is SGHRS, CDR2 YFSETQ. Individual cDNA molecules received unique molecular identifiers in the library. Authors' processing steps: Individual samples carried between roughly 23,224 and 690,600 TCRs, with more than 85,000 as the median. MiXCR, run by TCRdb on the reads, gives a single entry per CDR3 protein. The V and J calls were determined by TCRdb, not by the authors. This repertoire shows a few hundred distinct CDR3 sequences, about 58% found once; its top ten account for 12% to 15%. In its sample, this clonotype was seen a few times. The antigen remains undetermined. It was unfractionated whole blood from which total RNA was extracted.

What was sequenced was whole blood. This chain links TRBV5-1 with TRBJ2-1, with 12 positions matching TRBD2. This clonotype was obtained from a human donor who had alopecia or was a healthy volunteer (not recorded which). Some clones in this sample may be carry-over from other donors' samples. This table probably holds off-target reads from a library built for another chain. The CDR3 DNA reads as TGCGCCAGCAGCCCCCCTAGCGGGGGGGGAAATGAGCAGTTCTTC. Translation gives CASSPPSGGGNEQFF.